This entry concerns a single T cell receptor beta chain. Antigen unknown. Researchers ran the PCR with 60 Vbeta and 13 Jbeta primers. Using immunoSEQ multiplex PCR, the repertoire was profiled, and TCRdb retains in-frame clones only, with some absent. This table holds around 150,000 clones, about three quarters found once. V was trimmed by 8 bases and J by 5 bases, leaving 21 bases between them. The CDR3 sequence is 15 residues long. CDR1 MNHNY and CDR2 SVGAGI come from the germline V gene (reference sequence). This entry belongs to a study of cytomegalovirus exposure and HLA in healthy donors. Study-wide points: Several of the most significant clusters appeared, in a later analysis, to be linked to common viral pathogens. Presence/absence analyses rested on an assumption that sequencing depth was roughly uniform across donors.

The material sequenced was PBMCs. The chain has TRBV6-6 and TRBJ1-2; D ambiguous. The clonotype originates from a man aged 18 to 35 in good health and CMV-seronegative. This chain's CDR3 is CASSTRTEEKYGYTF. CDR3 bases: TGTGCCAGCTCAACTAGGACGGAAGAGAAGTATGGCTACACCTTC.